These 5 T cell receptor beta chains were sequenced from one sample in a study of naive and memory T cell subsets. An equimolar mix of two oligonucleotides served as the beta constant-region primer for TRBC1 and TRBC2. Nested alpha and beta constant-region primers with the SP2 primer drove four PCR rounds on ligated cDNA. TCRdb reprocessed the UMI-ligation and nested PCR reads with MiXCR, giving one entry per CDR3 protein. The table includes some 110,000 distinct CDR3 sequences, roughly 36% detected once. Sequencing input: central memory CD4+ T cells from blood. These receptors were collected from a human donor in good health.

This clonotype was found once. The chain links TRBV2 to TRBJ2-1; D gene ambiguous. V lost 8 bases and J lost 7, with 18 bases in between. The CDR3 is 14 amino acids. Germline V gene data show CDR1 as SNHLY and CDR2 as FYNNEI. The DNA for the CDR3 is TGTGCCAGCTTGTCGGCTTTTGGGTCAAATGAGCAGTTCTTC. It is translated as CASLSAFGSNEQFF.

A few counts support this clonotype. The J gene is TRBJ1-1, the V gene TRBV29-1; tentative D call: TRBD1 (5 bases). This CDR3 region has 15 residues. Trimming took off 3 bases at V and 0 bases at J, with 14 bases between the two ends. CDR1 is SQVTM and CDR2 is ANQGSEA in the germline V gene. The CDR3 region has the DNA TGCAGCGTTGACGACAGCCTAAGGTTGAACACTGAAGCTTTCTTT. It codes for CSVDDSLRLNTEAFF. Full variable domain (outside the CDR3, taken from reference TRBV29-1 and TRBJ1-1): SAVISQKPSRDICQRGTSLTIQCQVDSQVTMMFWYRQQPGQSLTLIATANQGSEATYESGFVIDKFPISRPNLTFSTLTVSNMSPEDSSIYLCSVDDSLRLNTEAFFGQGTRLTVV.

The chain has TRBV7-6 and TRBJ2-1; the D is unclear. The V end lost 5 bases, the J end lost 5 bases, and 10 bases lay between the germline ends. Germline CDR1 SGHVS, CDR2 FNYEAQ. CDR3 length equals 13 residues. The DNA of the CDR3 is TGTGCCAGCAGCCGTTTACTCAACAATGAGCAGTTCTTC. Its protein is CASSRLLNNEQFF.

The genes are TRBV7-6 and TRBJ2-1; D is uncertain. CDR3 size: 16 residues. The V end lost 5 bases, the J end lost 0 bases, and 14 bases lay between the germline ends. CDR1 and CDR2 from the germline V gene are SGHVS and FNYEAQ. The CDR3 DNA follows: TGTGCCAGCAGCCTCACACTACCGAGCTCCTACAATGAGCAGTTCTTC. Translation gives CASSLTLPSSYNEQFF.

This clonotype has only a few counts. The rearrangement joins TRBV12-3 or TRBV12-4 to TRBJ2-2, with no clear D. V was shortened by 2 bases and J by 1 base, with 8 bases between the two germline ends. This CDR3 spans 15 amino acids. This chain's CDR3 is CASSLRAGNTGELFF. For the CDR3, the DNA is TGTGCCAGCAGTTTAAGGGCAGGGAACACCGGGGAGCTGTTTTTT.